The next 13 T cell receptor beta chains were all read from a single sample in a study of T cells in localized non-small cell lung cancer. Produced via immunoSEQ multiplex PCR; TCRdb's table is partial and in-frame only. This table holds about 1,600 clones, around 20% found once. The material was normal lung tissue next to the tumor, obtained before any cancer treatment. The source of these receptors is a male donor older than 55 with stage II lung adenocarcinoma.

The chain is built from TRBV4-1 and TRBJ2-1, with 14 bases fitting TRBD2. CDR3 length: 16 amino acids. With 1 base clipped from V and 11 bases from J, the junction kept 7 bases outside the gene matches. Per germline, CDR1 MGHRA and CDR2 YSYEKL. The CDR3 region has the DNA TGCGCCAGCAGCCAAGCCTCCGGGACTAGCGGGAGACAGCAGTTCTTC. As protein: CASSQASGTSGRQQFF.

By proportion, this clone is medium-sized (0.01 to 0.1%). The V call is TRBV11-3, the J call TRBJ2-1; TRBD2 matches 8 bases. CDR3 size: 17 residues. Germline V gene lookup returns CDR1 SGHNT and CDR2 YENEEA. Unmatched junction bases numbered 7, after V lost 3 bases and J lost 0 bases. The chain's CDR3 is CASSLGSGADSYNEQFF. CDR3 sequence (DNA): TGTGCCAGCAGCTTGGGTAGCGGGGCCGACTCCTACAATGAGCAGTTCTTC. The whole variable domain, remainder taken from reference TRBV11-3 and TRBJ2-1, is EAGVVQSPRYKIIEKKQPVAFWCNPISGHNTLYWYLQNLGQGPELLIRYENEEAVDDSQLPKDRFSAERLKGVDSTLKIQPAELGDSAVYLCASSLGSGADSYNEQFFGPGTRLTVL.

The CDR3 DNA sequence: TGCGCCAGCAGCCCCGAACGCGCGAACTATGGCTACACCTTC. Protein product: CASSPERANYGYTF. V is TRBV5-1 and J is TRBJ1-2; D gene ambiguous. Germline V gene sequence: CDR1 SGHRS, CDR2 YFSETQ. The CDR3 consists of 14 residues. V shed 4 bases and J shed 2 bases, with 12 bases lying between them. Variable domain in full (rest from reference TRBV5-1 and TRBJ1-2): KAGVTQTPRYLIKTRGQQVTLSCSPISGHRSVSWYQQTPGQGLQFLFEYFSETQRNKGNFPGRFSGRQFSNSRSEMNVSTLELGDSALYLCASSPERANYGYTFGSGTRLTVV.

This CDR3 reads CASSLVLSGSFTDTQYF. As DNA, the CDR3 is TGTGCCAGCAGCTTGGTTCTTAGCGGGAGCTTCACAGATACGCAGTATTTT. The chain couples TRBV11-3 to TRBJ2-3; 9 bases align to TRBD2. The CDR3 loop spans 17 amino acids. Germline trimming cut 3 bases from V and 2 bases from J; bases unmatched to any gene: 9. Germline V gives CDR1 SGHNT, CDR2 YENEEA.

The CDR3 spells CASSLADGNYGYTF. In DNA form, the CDR3 reads TGCGCCAGCAGCTTGGCCGACGGTAACTATGGCTACACCTTC. J is TRBJ1-2 and V is TRBV5-1; D not resolved. CDR1 and CDR2 (germline): SGHRS, YFSETQ. This CDR3 region has 14 residues. Trimming removed 0 bases from V and 1 base from J, with 7 bases in between.

The rearrangement uses TRBV28 and TRBJ1-5; 7 bases are shared with TRBD1. Germline trimming cut 10 bases from V and 7 bases from J; bases unmatched to any gene: 10. Germline V gives CDR1 MDHEN, CDR2 SYDVKM. CDR3 length: 13 amino acids. Written as DNA, the CDR3 is TGTGCCATAACGACAGGGCGAGACCAGCCCCAGCATTTT. This encodes CAITTGRDQPQHF.

The chain carries TRBV5-1 and TRBJ2-1; D gene ambiguous. The CDR3 has 15 residues. Germline CDR1 is SGHRS and CDR2 is YFSETQ. Trimming cost V 0 bases and J 0 bases, with 7 bases left between them. The CDR3 loop reads CASSLDRRSYNEQFF. The DNA for the CDR3 is TGCGCCAGCAGCTTGGACAGACGCTCCTACAATGAGCAGTTCTTC.

This clone has just a few counts. This sequence joins TRBV11-3 and TRBJ1-2; D is uncertain. The CDR3 totals 14 residues. Trimming removed 4 bases from V and 7 bases from J, with 16 bases in between. CDR1 and CDR2 (germline): SGHNT, YENEEA. The CDR3 loop reads CASSSTPTVRGYTF. The CDR3 nucleotides read TGTGCCAGCAGCTCCACCCCGACCGTCCGTGGCTACACCTTC.

This clone was seen more than once but under ten times. The J gene is TRBJ2-7, the V gene TRBV11-3, with D possibly called TRBD1 or TRBD2 (5 bases each). There are 15 residues in the CDR3. V gave up 5 bases and J gave up 5 bases, with 19 bases separating them. The germline CDR1 and CDR2 sequences are SGHNT and YENEEA. In nucleotides, the CDR3 is TGTGCCAGCAGCGGCGCCGGGGACGGCTGGGACGAGCAGTACTTC. This translates into CASSGAGDGWDEQYF.

CDR3 sequence (DNA): TGCGCCAGCAGCCAAGGGACAGGTCGCAGCGAGCAGTACTTC. It yields the protein CASSQGTGRSEQYF. This chain connects TRBV5-1 to TRBJ2-7; 8 bases match TRBD1. V lost 4 bases to trimming and J lost 6 bases; unmatched junction nucleotides: 9. This CDR3 is 14 amino acids long. Germline loops: CDR1 SGHRS, CDR2 YFSETQ.

Within the sample, this clone is medium-sized (0.01 to 0.1%). The rearrangement uses TRBV11-3 and TRBJ2-1, with 9 bases identical to TRBD1. Losses at the gene ends were 6 bases for V and 4 bases for J; bases not matched to a gene: 7. The CDR3 consists of 15 residues. Germline CDR1 and CDR2: SGHNT and YENEEA. CDR3 DNA sequence: TGTGCCAGCAGTATCCGGGACAGGGATTACAATGAGCAGTTCTTC. Amino acid sequence: CASSIRDRDYNEQFF.

This clone occurred a few times. The chain joins TRBV18 to TRBJ2-1; 12 nucleotides line up with TRBD2. V was clipped by 8 bases and J by 7 bases; unmatched bases: 3. Germline CDR1 KGHSH, CDR2 LQKENI. The CDR3 totals 13 residues. Written as DNA, the CDR3 is TGTGCCAGCCTGCTAGCGGGAGGGAATGAGCAGTTCTTC. Its protein product is CASLLAGGNEQFF.

V is TRBV10-2 and J is TRBJ1-5, with unresolved D. The germline V gene encodes CDR1 WSHSY and CDR2 SAAADI. The CDR3 runs to 16 residues. The V gene lost 3 bases and the J gene lost 3 bases, with 15 bases spanning the gap. CDR3 sequence (DNA): TGCGCCAGCAGTGACCGTCCTCTTAGGGACAATCAGCCCCAGCATTTT. This codes for CASSDRPLRDNQPQHF.